This T cell receptor beta chain was captured in a study of shared clonotypes between healthy human individuals. Study conclusions and caveats: An effect of sequencing depth on clonotype sharing among donors was expected.

The naive CD8 fraction comprised CD45RO-negative cells positively selected for CCR7 and excluded terminally differentiated effector memory CD45RA+ cells. Assay used: immunoSEQ multiplex PCR; TCRdb lists only in-frame clones, some missing. The sample lists a few million clones, roughly 95% occurring once. V gave up 3 bases and J gave up 6 bases; unmatched junction bases: 2. This CDR3 is built from 13 residues. Germline V gives CDR1 SGDLS, CDR2 YYNGEE. On this clone: Its antigen is currently unknown.

The chain is built from TRBV9 and TRBJ1-2, with 10 nucleotides matching TRBD1. The source material was naive CD8+ T cells from PBMCs. This receptor was identified in a man between 18 and 35 years old in good health. Some clones in this sample may be carry-over from other donors' samples. CDR3 loop: CASSEGQGNGYTF. The CDR3 DNA sequence: TGTGCCAGCAGCGAGGGACAGGGGAATGGCTACACCTTC.